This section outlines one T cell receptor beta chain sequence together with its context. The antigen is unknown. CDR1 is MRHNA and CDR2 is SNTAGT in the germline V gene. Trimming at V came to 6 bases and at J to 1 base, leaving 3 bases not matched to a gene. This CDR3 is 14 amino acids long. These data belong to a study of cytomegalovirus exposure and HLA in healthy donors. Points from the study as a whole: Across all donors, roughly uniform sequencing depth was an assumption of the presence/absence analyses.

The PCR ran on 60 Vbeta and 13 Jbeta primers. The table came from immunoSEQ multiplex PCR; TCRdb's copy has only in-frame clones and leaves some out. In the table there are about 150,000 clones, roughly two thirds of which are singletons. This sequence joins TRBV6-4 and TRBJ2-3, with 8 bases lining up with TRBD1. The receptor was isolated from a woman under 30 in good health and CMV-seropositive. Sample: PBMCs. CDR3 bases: TGTGCCAGCAGCTCGGGACAGGGCACAGATACGCAGTATTTT. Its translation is CASSSGQGTDTQYF.